The 26 T cell receptor beta chains below all came from one sample that was sequenced in a study of CD8 T cells in Susac syndrome. RNA amounts of roughly 0.5 to 1 ug underwent reverse transcription with random hexamers. TCRdb re-called the immunoSEQ multiplex PCR reads through MiXCR, storing one row per CDR3 protein. The data show about 140,000 distinct CDR3 sequences, more than 85% seen once. The sequenced sample consisted of CD4+ T cells from PBMCs. These receptors were taken from a human donor with Susac syndrome.

The rearrangement uses TRBV5-1 and TRBJ2-1; weak D call: TRBD2 (5 bases). V was shortened by 0 bases and J by 7 bases, with 14 bases between the two germline ends. Germline CDR1 SGHRS, CDR2 YFSETQ. The CDR3 is 15 residues long. The chain's CDR3 is CASSLVAGNRNEQFF. CDR3 in DNA: TGCGCCAGCAGCTTGGTAGCCGGGAATAGGAATGAGCAGTTCTTC.

The chain has TRBV9 and TRBJ2-5; 7 nucleotides align to TRBD1. V was clipped by 4 bases and J by 5 bases; unmatched bases: 5. From germline, CDR1 is SGDLS and CDR2 YYNGEE. The CDR3 has 13 amino acids. The CDR3 DNA reads as TGTGCCAGCAGCCCGGGACAGACGGAGACCCAGTACTTC. This gives the protein CASSPGQTETQYF.

This CDR3 is CSAKGPGGYEQYF. The CDR3 nucleotides read TGCAGTGCTAAAGGGCCCGGGGGCTACGAGCAGTACTTC. This sequence joins TRBV20-1 and TRBJ2-7; weak D call: TRBD2 (6 bases). There are 13 residues in the CDR3. Germline V CDR1 and CDR2: DFQATT, SNEGSKA (reference sequence). Trimming cost V 4 bases and J 3 bases, with 13 bases left between them.

CDR3 in DNA: TGCAGTGCTAGAGACCCAGGGGGCTCGTCCTACAATGAGCAGTTCTTC. As protein: CSARDPGGSSYNEQFF. The chain has TRBV20-1 and TRBJ2-1; TRBD1 agrees at 8 bases. The CDR3 sequence is 16 residues long. CDR1 and CDR2 from the germline V gene are DFQATT and SNEGSKA (reference sequence). The ends lost 0 bases at V and 1 base at J; junction bases unmatched: 5.

The chain is built from TRBV20-1 and TRBJ1-2; 8 nucleotides line up with TRBD1. The CDR3 has 14 amino acids. The germline V gene encodes CDR1 DFQATT and CDR2 SNEGSKA (reference sequence). The V gene end was trimmed by 1 base and the J gene end by 4 bases; junction bases not matched to a gene: 5. The CDR3 is CSARGTGNLYGYTF. Here the CDR3 DNA reads TGCAGTGCTAGAGGGACAGGGAACCTCTATGGCTACACCTTC.

The V and J genes are TRBV20-1 and TRBJ2-2, with 7 positions matching TRBD1. Losses at the gene ends were 5 bases for V and 4 bases for J; bases not matched to a gene: 1. Germline V gene lookup returns CDR1 DFQATT and CDR2 SNEGSKA (reference sequence). The CDR3 runs to 12 residues. CDR3 nucleotide sequence: TGCAGTGCTGGACAGGCCACCGGGGAGCTGTTTTTT. It codes for CSAGQATGELFF.

The chain joins TRBV28 to TRBJ1-5; 7 nucleotides agree with TRBD1. CDR3 length: 13 residues. V trimming: 6 bases; J trimming: 8 bases; junction bases outside the gene matches: 7. The germline V gene has CDR1 MDHEN and CDR2 SYDVKM. The CDR3 sequence is CASRRQGMEPQHF. CDR3 DNA: TGTGCCAGCAGACGACAGGGAATGGAGCCCCAGCATTTT.

The rearrangement uses TRBV5-1 and TRBJ1-2; weak D call: TRBD1 (5 bases). Per the germline V gene, CDR1 is SGHRS and CDR2 is YFSETQ. The V end lost 4 bases, the J end lost 6 bases, and 16 bases lay between the germline ends. This CDR3 is built from 14 residues. The chain's CDR3 is CASSNWVGADGYTF. In DNA form, the CDR3 reads TGCGCCAGCAGCAATTGGGTAGGGGCAGATGGCTACACCTTC. The variable domain in full, with the rest retrieved from reference TRBV5-1 and TRBJ1-2, is KAGVTQTPRYLIKTRGQQVTLSCSPISGHRSVSWYQQTPGQGLQFLFEYFSETQRNKGNFPGRFSGRQFSNSRSEMNVSTLELGDSALYLCASSNWVGADGYTFGSGTRLTVV.

The gene calls are TRBV6-5 and TRBJ2-2; 8 nucleotides match TRBD1. Germline CDR1 MNHEY, CDR2 SVGAGI. After removal of 6 bases from V and 1 base from J, the junction contained 4 bases not matched to a gene. This CDR3 is 15 amino acids long. CDR3 amino acids: CASRRQGLNTGELFF. CDR3 nucleotides: TGTGCCAGCAGAAGACAGGGGTTGAACACCGGGGAGCTGTTTTTT.

The CDR3 loop reads CASSLKGTDTQYF. As DNA, the CDR3 is TGTGCCAGCAGCTTGAAGGGAACAGATACGCAGTATTTT. V usage is TRBV5-6 and J usage is TRBJ2-3; D is uncertain. Trimming left V 1 base short and J 3 bases short, with 6 bases between. CDR1 and CDR2 from the germline V gene are SGHDT and YYEEEE. This CDR3 is built from 13 residues.

This clonotype was counted a few times. V is TRBV30 and J is TRBJ1-2, with D perhaps matching TRBD1 (5 bases). Germline CDR1 and CDR2: GTSNPN and SVGIG (reference sequence). V gave up 8 bases and J gave up 2 bases, with 18 bases separating them. The CDR3 is made up of 14 amino acids. CDR3 DNA sequence: TGTGCCGGAGCAGGGATTGGATCCAACTATGGCTACACCTTC. This gives the protein CAGAGIGSNYGYTF. Using reference TRBV30 and TRBJ1-2 for the parts outside the CDR3, the full variable domain is SQTIHQWPATLVQPVGSPLSLECTVEGTSNPNLYWYRQAAGRGLQLLFYSVGIGQISSEVPQNLSASRPQDRQFILSSKKLLLSDSGFYLCAGAGIGSNYGYTFGSGTRLTVV.

This chain links TRBV5-1 with TRBJ1-2, with 10 nucleotides matching TRBD1. The V gene end was trimmed by 3 bases and the J gene end by 10 bases; junction bases not matched to a gene: 6. The CDR3 is 13 amino acids. Germline CDR1 reads SGHRS; CDR2 reads YFSETQ. This CDR3 is CASSSTGGLDYTF. As DNA, the CDR3 is TGCGCCAGCAGCTCGACAGGGGGCCTTGACTACACCTTC.

This rearrangement joins TRBV5-1 to TRBJ2-1, with D tentatively TRBD1 (5 bases). Germline V gene sequence: CDR1 SGHRS, CDR2 YFSETQ. This CDR3 region has 15 residues. V was pared by 1 base and J by 8 bases, with 16 bases between. CDR3 sequence reads: CASSLWSLGVDEQFF. The CDR3 DNA reads as TGCGCCAGCAGCTTGTGGTCCCTAGGGGTCGATGAGCAGTTCTTC. Filled out from reference TRBV5-1 and TRBJ2-1, the complete variable domain reads KAGVTQTPRYLIKTRGQQVTLSCSPISGHRSVSWYQQTPGQGLQFLFEYFSETQRNKGNFPGRFSGRQFSNSRSEMNVSTLELGDSALYLCASSLWSLGVDEQFFGPGTRLTVL.

V is TRBV10-3 and J is TRBJ1-4; unclear D gene. Deletions cut 3 bases from V and 8 bases from J, with 7 bases between. Germline V gives CDR1 ENHRY, CDR2 SYGVKD. This CDR3 is 12 amino acids long. CDR3 region: CAISDLGEKLFF. The CDR3 region has the DNA TGTGCCATCAGTGACTTAGGGGAAAAACTGTTTTTT.

V gene TRBV7-2 combines with J gene TRBJ2-5, with D hard to call. The germline V gene encodes CDR1 SGHTA and CDR2 FQGNSA. Deletions cut 3 bases from V and 5 bases from J, with 7 bases between. The CDR3 totals 12 residues. Here the CDR3 reads CASSLLWETQYF. DNA for the CDR3: TGTGCCAGCAGCTTGTTGTGGGAGACCCAGTACTTC.

The V and J genes are TRBV24-1 and TRBJ2-3, with TRBD2 identical over 14 bases. This CDR3 region has 16 residues. V gave up 5 bases and J gave up 6 bases; unmatched junction bases: 6. Germline lookup yields CDR1 KGHDR and CDR2 SFDVKD. CDR3 amino acids: CATSAGTSGSWDTQYF. In DNA, the CDR3 is TGTGCCACCAGTGCCGGGACTAGCGGGAGTTGGGATACGCAGTATTTT.

The genes are TRBV23-1 and TRBJ2-7; tentative D call: TRBD1 (6 bases). TRBV23-1 is recorded as an ORF, its role being uncertain. V lost 7 bases to trimming and J lost 4 bases, with 11 bases between them. The CDR3 is made up of 12 amino acids. The CDR3 nucleotides are TGCGCCAGCATCGTGGACAGATACGAGCAGTACTTC. Its translation is CASIVDRYEQYF.

V and J are TRBV12-3 or TRBV12-4 and TRBJ2-3; 9 bases agree with TRBD2. J was trimmed by 5 bases and V by 6 bases; bases with no gene match: 6. This CDR3 comprises 14 residues. The CDR3 coding sequence is TGTGCCAGCAGCTTGGGACTAGCAAAAGATACGCAGTATTTT. As protein: CASSLGLAKDTQYF.

The chain combines TRBV5-1 with TRBJ1-1; unclear D gene. V was cut by 4 bases and J by 1 base, with 14 bases left in between. Germline V CDR1 and CDR2: SGHRS, YFSETQ. The CDR3 consists of 15 residues. CDR3 in amino acids: CASSPPEERNTEAFF. The CDR3 DNA sequence: TGCGCCAGCAGCCCACCAGAGGAACGGAACACTGAAGCTTTCTTT.

The J gene is TRBJ1-5, the V gene TRBV30; unclear D gene. The germline V gene has CDR1 GTSNPN and CDR2 SVGIG (reference sequence). The CDR3 is made up of 12 amino acids. V was trimmed by 3 bases and J by 6 bases, leaving 9 bases between them. For the CDR3, the DNA is TGTGCCTGGAGCGATCGAGTTCAGCCCCAGCATTTT. This encodes CAWSDRVQPQHF.

The chain carries TRBV20-1 and TRBJ2-7; 10 bases line up with TRBD2. The CDR3 is 15 amino acids. Germline loops: CDR1 DFQATT, CDR2 SNEGSKA (reference sequence). V dropped 4 bases and J dropped 1; count of bases not matched to a gene: 7. DNA for the CDR3: TGCAGTGCTACCCGGGGACTAGCGCGTTCCTACGAGCAGTACTTC. The encoded protein is CSATRGLARSYEQYF.

The chain links TRBV7-2 to TRBJ1-5; D unclear. CDR3 size: 13 residues. CDR1 and CDR2 from the germline V gene are SGHTA and FQGNSA. V lost 3 bases and J 7 bases, leaving 10 bases between the germline ends. CDR3 amino acids: CASSFATGQPQHF. The CDR3 DNA sequence: TGTGCCAGCAGCTTCGCGACTGGCCAGCCCCAGCATTTT.

The gene calls are TRBV5-1 and TRBJ2-4; D perhaps matches TRBD1 (6 bases). V lost 0 bases, J lost 7 bases, and 17 bases lay in between. The germline V gene has CDR1 SGHRS and CDR2 YFSETQ. The length of the CDR3 is 16 residues. The CDR3 region is CASSLATSQRGNIQYF. The DNA of the CDR3 is TGCGCCAGCAGCTTGGCCACGTCCCAGAGGGGGAACATTCAGTACTTC.

The gene calls are TRBV5-6 and TRBJ1-5, with a possible D match to TRBD1 (5 bases). The CDR3 runs to 15 residues. V was shortened by 1 base and J by 6 bases, with 14 bases between the two germline ends. The V gene's germline CDR1 is SGHDT and CDR2 YYEEEE. CDR3 nucleotide sequence: TGTGCCAGCAGCTTGAGTCAGGGTCTTGGTCAGCCCCAGCATTTT. This gives the protein CASSLSQGLGQPQHF.

CDR3 amino acids: CASSQRETDTQYF. The CDR3 DNA reads as TGCGCCAGCAGCCAGCGGGAGACAGATACGCAGTATTTT. This rearrangement joins TRBV5-1 to TRBJ2-3, with TRBD2 matching 8 bases. CDR3 length equals 13 residues. Germline lookup yields CDR1 SGHRS and CDR2 YFSETQ. V dropped 4 bases and J dropped 3; count of bases not matched to a gene: 1. Full variable domain (missing parts from reference TRBV5-1 and TRBJ2-3): KAGVTQTPRYLIKTRGQQVTLSCSPISGHRSVSWYQQTPGQGLQFLFEYFSETQRNKGNFPGRFSGRQFSNSRSEMNVSTLELGDSALYLCASSQRETDTQYFGPGTRLTVL.

CDR3 sequence: CASSQDGASSGNTIYF. CDR3 bases: TGCGCCAGCAGCCAAGACGGGGCAAGTTCTGGAAACACCATATATTTT. The chain joins TRBV4-3 to TRBJ1-3; D may be TRBD1 (5 bases). The length of the CDR3 is 16 residues. CDR1 and CDR2 from the germline V gene are LGHNA and YSLEER. V lost 0 bases, J lost 1 base, and 10 bases lay in between.